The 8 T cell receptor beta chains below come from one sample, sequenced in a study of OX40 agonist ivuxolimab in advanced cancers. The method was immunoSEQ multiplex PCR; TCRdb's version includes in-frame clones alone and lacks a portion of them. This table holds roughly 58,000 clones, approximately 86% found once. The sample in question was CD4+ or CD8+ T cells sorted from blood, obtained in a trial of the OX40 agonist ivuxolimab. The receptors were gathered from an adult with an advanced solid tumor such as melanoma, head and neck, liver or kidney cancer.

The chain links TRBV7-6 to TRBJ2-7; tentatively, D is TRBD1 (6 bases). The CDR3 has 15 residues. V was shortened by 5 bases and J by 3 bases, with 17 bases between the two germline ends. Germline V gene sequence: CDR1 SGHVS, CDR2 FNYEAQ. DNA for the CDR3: TGTGCCAGCAGCCCAACGACAGGTTCCGTCTACGAGCAGTACTTC. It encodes CASSPTTGSVYEQYF.

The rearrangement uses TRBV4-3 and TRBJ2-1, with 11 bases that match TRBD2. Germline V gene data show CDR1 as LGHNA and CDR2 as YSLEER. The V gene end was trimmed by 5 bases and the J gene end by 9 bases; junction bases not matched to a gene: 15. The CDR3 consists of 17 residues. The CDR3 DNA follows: TGCGCCAGCAGCATAGCGGGAGGGGGGGGCTACAATAGTGAGCAGTTCTTC. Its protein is CASSIAGGGGYNSEQFF.

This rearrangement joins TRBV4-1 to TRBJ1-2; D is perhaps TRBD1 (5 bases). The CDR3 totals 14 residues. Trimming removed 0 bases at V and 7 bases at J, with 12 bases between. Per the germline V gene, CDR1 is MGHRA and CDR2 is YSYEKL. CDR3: CASSQDTGLRGYTF. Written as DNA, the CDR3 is TGCGCCAGCAGCCAAGATACGGGGCTTCGTGGCTACACCTTC.

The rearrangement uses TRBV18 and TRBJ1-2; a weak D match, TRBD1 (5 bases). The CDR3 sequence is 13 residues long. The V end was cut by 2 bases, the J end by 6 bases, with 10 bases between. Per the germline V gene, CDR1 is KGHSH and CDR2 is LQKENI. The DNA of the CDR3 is TGTGCCAGCTCACCAAATGACAGTGATGGCTACACCTTC. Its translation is CASSPNDSDGYTF.

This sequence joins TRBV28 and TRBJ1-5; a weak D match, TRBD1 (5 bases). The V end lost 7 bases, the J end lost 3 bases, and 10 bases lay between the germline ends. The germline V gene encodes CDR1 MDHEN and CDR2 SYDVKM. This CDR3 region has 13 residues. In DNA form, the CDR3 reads TGTGCCAGCAAAATGGGGGACAATCAGCCCCAGCATTTT. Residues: CASKMGDNQPQHF.

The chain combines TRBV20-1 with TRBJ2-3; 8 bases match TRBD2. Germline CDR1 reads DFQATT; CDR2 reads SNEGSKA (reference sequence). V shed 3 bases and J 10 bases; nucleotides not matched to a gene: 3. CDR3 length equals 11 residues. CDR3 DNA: TGCAGTGCTAGTTACGGGAGGGCGCAGTATTTT. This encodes CSASYGRAQYF.

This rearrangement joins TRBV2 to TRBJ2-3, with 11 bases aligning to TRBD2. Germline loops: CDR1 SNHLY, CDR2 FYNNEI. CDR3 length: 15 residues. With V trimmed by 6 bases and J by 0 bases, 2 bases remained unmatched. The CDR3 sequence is CASRRLAGSTDTQYF. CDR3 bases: TGTGCCAGCAGGCGACTAGCGGGAAGCACAGATACGCAGTATTTT.

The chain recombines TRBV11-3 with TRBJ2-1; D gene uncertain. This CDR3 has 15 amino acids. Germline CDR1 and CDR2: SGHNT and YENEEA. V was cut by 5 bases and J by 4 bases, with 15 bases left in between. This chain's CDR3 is CASSPNRASYNEQFF. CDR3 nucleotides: TGTGCCAGCAGCCCAAATCGGGCTTCATACAATGAGCAGTTCTTC.